Shown below are 17 T cell receptor beta chains from a single sample sequenced in a study of cytomegalovirus exposure and HLA in healthy donors. In the PCR, 60 Vbeta and 13 Jbeta primers were used. TCRdb's copy holds only in-frame clones and misses some; the assay was immunoSEQ multiplex PCR. The sample lists 210,000 or so clones; 70% to 80% were seen once. What was sequenced was PBMCs. Source of these receptors: a woman aged 55-69 years in good health and CMV-seropositive.

CDR3 amino acids: CASRRSLGYTF. CDR3 DNA: TGTGCCAGCAGGAGAAGTCTAGGCTACACCTTC. The chain couples TRBV25-1 to TRBJ1-2; D remains unclear. Trimming took off 6 bases at V and 8 bases at J, with 10 bases between the two ends. Germline lookup yields CDR1 MGHDK and CDR2 SYGVNS. This CDR3 spans 11 amino acids.

The rearrangement links TRBV29-1 to TRBJ1-5; D call uncertain. The germline CDR1 and CDR2 sequences are SQVTM and ANQGSEA. There are 14 residues in the CDR3. The germline V and J ends were trimmed by 5 bases and 4 bases, with 15 bases remaining between them. The CDR3, as DNA: TGCAGCGTTTCACAAGGAAGAGGAAATCAGCCCCAGCATTTT. Amino acids: CSVSQGRGNQPQHF.

This clone has only a few counts. This chain uses TRBV2 with TRBJ1-2; 8 bases line up with TRBD1. J lost 5 bases, V lost 5 bases, and 13 bases had no gene match. Germline-derived CDR1 and CDR2 are SNHLY and FYNNEI. This CDR3 comprises 16 residues. The CDR3 DNA follows: TGTGCCAGCAGTCCTACCAGGGGACAGGCTACATATGGCTACACCTTC. Its translation: CASSPTRGQATYGYTF.

The chain employs TRBV28 and TRBJ2-7; 8 nucleotides align to TRBD2. This CDR3 is 14 amino acids long. V was clipped by 8 bases and J by 3 bases; unmatched bases: 9. Germline assignment: CDR1 MDHEN and CDR2 SYDVKM. The CDR3 nucleotides read TGTGCCAGCGAGGGGGGCGGGGGGAACTACGAGCAGTACTTC. Translated: CASEGGGGNYEQYF.

This clone was observed a single time. The J gene is TRBJ2-2, the V gene TRBV6-1; 7 bases agree with TRBD1. This CDR3 has 15 amino acids. J lost 1 base, V lost 5 bases, and 4 bases had no gene match. The germline V gene encodes CDR1 MNHNS and CDR2 SASEGT. CDR3 amino acids: CASSLRQGNTGELFF. The DNA for the CDR3 is TGTGCCAGCAGTCTACGACAGGGGAACACCGGGGAGCTGTTTTTT.

This chain uses TRBV10-3 with TRBJ1-2; D possibly corresponds to TRBD1 (6 bases). With 10 bases removed from V and 0 bases from J, the gap between germline ends came to 18 bases. Per the germline V gene, CDR1 is ENHRY and CDR2 is SYGVKD. The CDR3 extends over 15 amino acids. The CDR3 sequence is CATGGRATTNYGYTF. Here the CDR3 DNA reads TGTGCCACCGGGGGGCGGGCAACCACTAACTATGGCTACACCTTC.

This chain joins TRBV5-1 and TRBJ2-1; TRBD1 aligns across 8 bases. CDR1 SGHRS and CDR2 YFSETQ come from the germline V gene. This CDR3 region has 13 residues. Germline trimming cut 3 bases from V and 7 bases from J; bases unmatched to any gene: 3. The CDR3 nucleotides are TGCGCCAGCAGCTCAACAGGGGGTAATGAGCAGTTCTTC. As protein: CASSSTGGNEQFF.

This clone was counted a single time. The chain has TRBV7-2 and TRBJ1-5; D perhaps matches TRBD1 (5 bases). The CDR3 is 13 residues long. Germline lookup yields CDR1 SGHTA and CDR2 FQGNSA. V lost 6 bases, J lost 5 bases, and 11 bases lay in between. CDR3 DNA: TGTGCCAGCAGTTGGGGCAGCTATCAGCCCCAGCATTTT. This codes for CASSWGSYQPQHF.

This sequence joins TRBV15 and TRBJ2-7, with 9 bases fitting TRBD1. The CDR3 has 14 amino acids. V was clipped by 9 bases and J by 4 bases; unmatched bases: 10. CDR1 and CDR2 (germline): LNHNV, YYDKDF (reference sequence). CDR3 in amino acids: CATRSGTGNYEQYF. CDR3 DNA sequence: TGTGCCACTCGATCCGGGACAGGGAATTACGAGCAGTACTTC.

J is TRBJ2-2 and V is TRBV28; TRBD1 aligns across 11 bases. Unmatched junction bases numbered 10, after V lost 4 bases and J lost 0 bases. The CDR3 sequence is 19 residues long. Germline V gene lookup returns CDR1 MDHEN and CDR2 SYDVKM. CDR3 residues: CASSSDRGHILANTGELFF. DNA of the CDR3: TGTGCCAGCAGTTCGGACAGGGGGCATATCTTAGCGAACACCGGGGAGCTGTTTTTT.

This clone was observed a few times. The chain employs TRBV4-2 and TRBJ1-6, with D perhaps matching TRBD1 (5 bases). Trimming shortened V by 1 base and J by 7 bases, and 11 bases separated the two germline ends. The CDR3 consists of 15 residues. The germline V gene encodes CDR1 LGHNA and CDR2 YNFKEQ. CDR3 bases: TGTGCCAGCAGCCAAGGTCCTGCAGGGAATTCACCCCTCCACTTT. It yields the protein CASSQGPAGNSPLHF.

This chain links TRBV6-1 with TRBJ2-1; 9 bases fit TRBD2. Germline V gene data show CDR1 as MNHNS and CDR2 as SASEGT. This CDR3 is built from 15 residues. Losses at the gene ends were 2 bases for V and 3 bases for J; bases not matched to a gene: 2. As DNA, the CDR3 is TGTGCCAGCAGTGAACAACTAGCGGGCTACAATGAGCAGTTCTTC. Protein sequence: CASSEQLAGYNEQFF.

The DNA of the CDR3 is TGTGCCAGCAGTGGAGTCAGGGGTCCCGAAAAACTGTTTTTT. As protein: CASSGVRGPEKLFF. V gene TRBV2 combines with J gene TRBJ1-4; a weak D match, TRBD1 (6 bases). Germline CDR1 and CDR2: SNHLY and FYNNEI. The CDR3 has 14 residues. The ends were cut back, 4 bases at V and 8 bases at J, with 14 bases in the middle.

The chain links TRBV7-8 to TRBJ2-7; D is unclear. The CDR3 runs 16 residues. Germline CDR1 is SGHVS and CDR2 is FQNEAQ. Trimming took 1 base from V and 1 from J, leaving 14 bases between them. CDR3 region: CASSLVRFPRSYEQYF. The CDR3 coding sequence is TGTGCCAGCAGCTTAGTGCGCTTTCCAAGATCCTACGAGCAGTACTTC.

The chain links TRBV18 to TRBJ2-5; D perhaps matches TRBD1 (6 bases). Trimming stripped 3 bases from V and 4 bases from J, with 9 bases between. The CDR3 spans 13 residues. The germline CDR1 and CDR2 sequences are KGHSH and LQKENI. The CDR3 spells CASSPPGVETQYF. The CDR3, as DNA: TGTGCCAGCTCACCTCCAGGGGTAGAGACCCAGTACTTC.

This clone was picked up a small number of times. This chain joins TRBV4-1 and TRBJ2-1, with 8 bases that match TRBD2. Germline lookup yields CDR1 MGHRA and CDR2 YSYEKL. V shed 2 bases, J shed 4 bases, and the junction held 10 bases outside the gene matches. This CDR3 spans 17 amino acids. CDR3 sequence reads: CASSQYWREELYNEQFF. CDR3 sequence (DNA): TGCGCCAGCAGCCAATATTGGCGGGAGGAACTTTACAATGAGCAGTTCTTC.

This clone appeared once. The chain employs TRBV5-1 and TRBJ1-1; 9 bases agree with TRBD1. The V gene end was trimmed by 7 bases and the J gene end by 2 bases; junction bases not matched to a gene: 6. The length of the CDR3 is 14 residues. Germline V gene lookup returns CDR1 SGHRS and CDR2 YFSETQ. In nucleotides, the CDR3 is TGCGCCAGCTGGAGGGGACAGGGAAACACTGAAGCTTTCTTT. Translated: CASWRGQGNTEAFF.